A selection of T cell receptor beta chains follows, all from one sample in a study of T cell responses to AZD1222 COVID-19 vaccine. Method: immunoSEQ multiplex PCR; TCRdb's copy keeps in-frame clones and lacks some. Of tens of thousands of clones in the sample, 85% to 90% were seen once. The sample in question was peripheral blood, obtained on day 0 of AZD1222 vaccination. All receptors derive from an adult in good health. Each CDR3 is given with its conserved first and last residue.

j_call: TRBJ1-2
v_call: TRBV25-1
cdr3_aa: CASSEHLTGKGRYGYTF

j_call: TRBJ2-4
v_call: TRBV6-2/TRBV6-3
cdr3_aa: CASRYSGQGRENIQYF

j_call: TRBJ2-3
v_call: TRBV28
cdr3_aa: CASSIISGTSTDTQYF

j_call: TRBJ1-1
v_call: TRBV6-1
cdr3_aa: CASSESWINTEAFF

j_call: TRBJ2-7
v_call: TRBV7-2
cdr3_aa: CASSSALEQYF

j_call: TRBJ2-1
v_call: TRBV6-5
cdr3_aa: CASRGGNEQFF

j_call: TRBJ2-3
v_call: TRBV4-3
cdr3_aa: CASSQELARGDTQYF

j_call: TRBJ1-2
v_call: TRBV30
cdr3_aa: CAWTPQGAGDTF

j_call: TRBJ2-7
v_call: TRBV11-2
cdr3_aa: CASSLAPYWGQYF

j_call: TRBJ1-6
v_call: TRBV2
cdr3_aa: CASIPVENSPLHF

j_call: TRBJ1-2
v_call: TRBV3-1/TRBV3-2
cdr3_aa: CASSQELGSGDFYGYTF

j_call: TRBJ2-1
v_call: TRBV12-5
cdr3_aa: CASGLVLGPSYNEQFF

j_call: TRBJ1-1
v_call: TRBV5-1
cdr3_aa: CASSTGTLNTEAFF

j_call: TRBJ2-1
v_call: TRBV7-2
cdr3_aa: CASSLAGTSVLF

j_call: TRBJ2-7
v_call: TRBV7-3
cdr3_aa: CASSFGTGIPYEQYF

j_call: TRBJ2-1
v_call: TRBV7-2
cdr3_aa: CASSPRPLAGGSGNEQFF

j_call: TRBJ1-5
v_call: TRBV20-1
cdr3_aa: CSASVAGQPQHF

j_call: TRBJ2-7
v_call: TRBV28
cdr3_aa: CASSPIRTGRNF

j_call: TRBJ1-5
v_call: TRBV21-1
cdr3_aa: CASSTLGGVQPQHF

j_call: TRBJ2-2
v_call: TRBV28
cdr3_aa: CASNDGLNTGELFF

j_call: TRBJ1-4
v_call: TRBV5-3
cdr3_aa: CARSLRDRGRRGEKLFF

j_call: TRBJ1-1
v_call: TRBV6-5
cdr3_aa: CASSFGGRAFF

j_call: TRBJ2-7
v_call: TRBV28
cdr3_aa: CASTPSVARNGEQYF

j_call: TRBJ2-1
v_call: TRBV7-2
cdr3_aa: CASSHPSGGQFF

j_call: TRBJ1-2
v_call: TRBV7-9
cdr3_aa: CASSPSGANYGYTF

j_call: TRBJ2-4
v_call: TRBV7-8
cdr3_aa: CASSRTGSSIQYF

j_call: TRBJ2-1
v_call: TRBV5-6
cdr3_aa: CASSRSAHNEQFF

j_call: TRBJ1-2
v_call: TRBV5-1
cdr3_aa: CASSLLAGGDGYTF

j_call: TRBJ1-5
v_call: TRBV24-1
cdr3_aa: CATSDLQGDGFKPQHF